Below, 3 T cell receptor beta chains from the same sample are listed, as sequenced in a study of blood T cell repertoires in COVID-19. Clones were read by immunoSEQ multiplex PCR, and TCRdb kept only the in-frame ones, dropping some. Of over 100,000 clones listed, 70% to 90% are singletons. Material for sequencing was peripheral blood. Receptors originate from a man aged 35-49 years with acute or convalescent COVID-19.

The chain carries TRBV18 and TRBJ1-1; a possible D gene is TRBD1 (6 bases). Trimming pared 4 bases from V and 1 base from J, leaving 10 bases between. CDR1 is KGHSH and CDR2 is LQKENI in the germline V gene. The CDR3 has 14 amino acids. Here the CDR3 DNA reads TGTGCCAGCTCACAGGGACAACAGAACACTGAAGCTTTCTTT. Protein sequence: CASSQGQQNTEAFF.

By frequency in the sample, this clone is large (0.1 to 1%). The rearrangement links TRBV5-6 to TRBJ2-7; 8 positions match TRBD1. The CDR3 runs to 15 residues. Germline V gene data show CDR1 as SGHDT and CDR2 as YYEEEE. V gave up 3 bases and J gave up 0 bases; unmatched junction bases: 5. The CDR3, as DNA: TGTGCCAGCAGCTCGACAGGGGAAGACTCCTACGAGCAGTACTTC. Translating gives CASSSTGEDSYEQYF.

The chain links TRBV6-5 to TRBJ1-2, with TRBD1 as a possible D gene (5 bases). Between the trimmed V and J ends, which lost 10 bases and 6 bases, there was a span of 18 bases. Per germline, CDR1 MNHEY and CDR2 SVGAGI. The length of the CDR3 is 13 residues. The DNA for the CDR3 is TGTGCCACCCGCCCCCGGGGGGTAAATGGCTACACCTTC. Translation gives CATRPRGVNGYTF.